Listed here are 32 T cell receptor beta chains from one sample, sequenced in a study of cytomegalovirus exposure and HLA in healthy donors. PCR involved 60 Vbeta and 13 Jbeta primers. Libraries were prepared by immunoSEQ multiplex PCR; TCRdb keeps only in-frame clonotypes and omits some of them. The sample yields 150,000 to 200,000 clones, less than 90% seen once. The sample comprised PBMCs. The source of these receptors is a man aged 50 to 60 in good health and CMV-seronegative.

The gene calls are TRBV7-2 and TRBJ2-7, with D possibly matching TRBD2 (5 bases). There are 14 residues in the CDR3. The V gene's germline CDR1 is SGHTA and CDR2 FQGNSA. V was trimmed by 5 bases and J by 5 bases, leaving 16 bases between them. CDR3 sequence reads: CASSLRGPRHEQYF. The DNA for the CDR3 is TGTGCCAGCAGCCTGCGCGGGCCCCGCCACGAGCAGTACTTC.

This clone has a single count. The chain has TRBV29-1 and TRBJ1-3; D is uncertain. CDR3 length equals 14 residues. V dropped 2 bases and J dropped 3 bases, with 11 bases sitting between them. Germline V CDR1 and CDR2: SQVTM, ANQGSEA. CDR3 sequence: CSVEPAGIGNTIYF. CDR3 DNA sequence: TGCAGCGTTGAACCTGCGGGAATTGGAAACACCATATATTTT. Full variable domain (outside the CDR3, taken from reference TRBV29-1 and TRBJ1-3): SAVISQKPSRDICQRGTSLTIQCQVDSQVTMMFWYRQQPGQSLTLIATANQGSEATYESGFVIDKFPISRPNLTFSTLTVSNMSPEDSSIYLCSVEPAGIGNTIYFGEGSWLTVV.

The CDR3 coding sequence is TGCAGCGTTGAACTCCCAGGGGGCTTTACAGATACGCAGTATTTT. As protein: CSVELPGGFTDTQYF. The rearrangement uses TRBV29-1 and TRBJ2-3, with TRBD1 matching 8 bases. Germline-derived CDR1 and CDR2 are SQVTM and ANQGSEA. The length of the CDR3 is 15 residues. V was pared by 2 bases and J by 3 bases, with 7 bases of the junction left unmatched.

The chain recombines TRBV28 with TRBJ1-1, with 7 bases identical to TRBD1. Germline loops: CDR1 MDHEN, CDR2 SYDVKM. CDR3 size: 12 residues. The ends lost 2 bases at V and 11 bases at J; junction bases unmatched: 5. The CDR3 spells CASSLRQGWAFF. CDR3 coding DNA: TGTGCCAGCAGTTTACGACAGGGATGGGCTTTCTTT.

The chain carries TRBV9 and TRBJ2-3; D possibly corresponds to TRBD1 (6 bases). The CDR3 loop spans 14 amino acids. V shed 4 bases and J shed 5 bases, with 14 bases lying between them. Germline-derived CDR1 and CDR2 are SGDLS and YYNGEE. CDR3 in DNA: TGTGCCAGCAGCCCTAGGACAGCGATAGATACGCAGTATTTT. Translation gives CASSPRTAIDTQYF.

The chain recombines TRBV7-9 with TRBJ2-7; TRBD1 might be the D (6 bases). The V gene lost 5 bases and the J gene lost 4 bases, with 9 bases spanning the gap. The CDR3 extends over 12 amino acids. Germline V CDR1 and CDR2: SEHNR, FQNEAQ (reference sequence). The CDR3, as DNA: TGTGCCAGCAGCCAAGGACAGTACGAGCAGTACTTC. Its translation: CASSQGQYEQYF.

The CDR3 loop reads CASREGLHPNEQFF. The CDR3 bases are TGTGCCAGCAGGGAGGGACTACACCCAAATGAGCAGTTCTTC. The chain joins TRBV28 to TRBJ2-1; 7 positions agree with TRBD2. There are 14 residues in the CDR3. The V segment lost 6 bases and the J segment 7 bases; nucleotides outside the gene matches: 9. Germline V gene data show CDR1 as MDHEN and CDR2 as SYDVKM.

The table lists this clone with a count of one. This chain links TRBV4-2 with TRBJ2-7; 7 bases match TRBD2. Per germline, CDR1 LGHNA and CDR2 YNFKEQ. V was pared by 0 bases and J by 4 bases, with 3 bases of the junction left unmatched. The CDR3 is 14 residues long. Written as DNA, the CDR3 is TGTGCCAGCAGCCAAGAACTAGCGAGGTACGAGCAGTACTTC. Amino acid sequence: CASSQELARYEQYF.

V is TRBV6-1 and J is TRBJ2-3, with 7 positions matching TRBD1. Germline V gene sequence: CDR1 MNHNS, CDR2 SASEGT. The CDR3 is 12 residues long. V shed 3 bases, J shed 12 bases, and the junction held 6 bases outside the gene matches. CDR3 sequence: CASSDIRDRQYF. Written as DNA, the CDR3 is TGTGCCAGCAGTGATATCCGGGACAGACAGTATTTT.

This chain's CDR3 is CASSIVSTGEKLFF. The CDR3 bases are TGTGCCAGTAGTATTGTATCGACAGGAGAAAAACTGTTTTTT. The rearrangement uses TRBV19 and TRBJ1-4; possible D gene TRBD1, 6 bases. This CDR3 contains 14 residues. Germline V lookup: CDR1 LNHDA, CDR2 SQIVND (reference sequence). The V end lost 3 bases, the J end lost 8 bases, and 13 bases lay between the germline ends.

The chain uses TRBV4-3 and TRBJ2-3; 7 bases are a match to TRBD2. Losses at the gene ends were 0 bases for V and 4 bases for J; bases not matched to a gene: 7. This CDR3 spans 16 amino acids. Germline CDR1 and CDR2: LGHNA and YSLEER. CDR3 in amino acids: CASSQDPAGIPDTQYF. CDR3 nucleotide sequence: TGCGCCAGCAGCCAAGATCCAGCGGGAATCCCAGATACGCAGTATTTT.

The chain uses TRBV6-1 and TRBJ2-1; D might be TRBD2 (5 bases). CDR3 size: 14 residues. V was pared by 7 bases and J by 8 bases, with 18 bases between. From germline, CDR1 is MNHNS and CDR2 SASEGT. CDR3 nucleotides: TGTGCCAGCAACGACTCCCCCTCGCGGGATGAGCAGTTCTTC. Amino acid sequence: CASNDSPSRDEQFF.

The chain uses TRBV5-8 and TRBJ1-2; 10 positions match TRBD1. Per germline, CDR1 SGHTS and CDR2 YDEGEE. This CDR3 is built from 13 residues. With V trimmed by 2 bases and J by 8 bases, 3 bases remained unmatched. CDR3 protein: CASSFGDRGGYTF. DNA for the CDR3: TGTGCCAGCAGCTTTGGGGACAGGGGCGGCTACACCTTC.

This clone has just a few counts. The gene calls are TRBV27 and TRBJ2-7, with TRBD1 matching over 7 bases. V trimming: 6 bases; J trimming: 0 bases; junction bases outside the gene matches: 5. The CDR3 spans 14 residues. Per the germline V gene, CDR1 is MNHEY and CDR2 is SMNVEV (reference sequence). Written as DNA, the CDR3 is TGTGCCAGCAGGCCGGGACAGAGCTCCTACGAGCAGTACTTC. It codes for CASRPGQSSYEQYF.

This chain connects TRBV14 to TRBJ1-6, with D unresolved. Trimming stripped 1 base from V and 6 bases from J, with 10 bases between. Germline V gene sequence: CDR1 SGHDN, CDR2 FVKESK. The CDR3 covers 15 residues. The CDR3 DNA reads as TGTGCCAGCAGCCAAGTTGCACAGCCTAATTCACCCCTCCACTTT. It specifies CASSQVAQPNSPLHF.

The J gene is TRBJ1-2, the V gene TRBV18; D is possibly TRBD1 (6 bases). The length of the CDR3 is 13 residues. Germline assignment: CDR1 KGHSH and CDR2 LQKENI. V lost 5 bases, J lost 4 bases, and 11 bases lay in between. The CDR3 sequence is CASSKEGVYGYTF. CDR3 sequence (DNA): TGTGCCAGCTCAAAAGAGGGGGTCTATGGCTACACCTTC.

The chain combines TRBV5-8 with TRBJ2-2; D perhaps matches TRBD1 (5 bases). The CDR3 has 13 amino acids. CDR1 and CDR2 (germline): SGHTS, YDEGEE. The ends were cut back, 0 bases at V and 8 bases at J, with 8 bases in the middle. The CDR3 DNA sequence: TGTGCCAGCAGCTTGGCGCAGGGAGGGGAGCTGTTTTTT. Residues: CASSLAQGGELFF.

The J gene is TRBJ1-3, the V gene TRBV6-1; perhaps TRBD1 as D (5 bases). The germline V gene has CDR1 MNHNS and CDR2 SASEGT. V was shortened by 8 bases and J by 5 bases, with 13 bases between the two germline ends. CDR3 size: 13 residues. The CDR3 here is CASRGEKRNTIYF. The CDR3 DNA reads as TGTGCCAGCCGGGGGGAGAAGAGAAACACCATATATTTT.

The gene calls are TRBV6-1 and TRBJ2-5; D possibly corresponds to TRBD2 (5 bases). The CDR3 length is 13 residues. V shed 4 bases and J shed 5 bases, with 11 bases lying between them. The germline V gene has CDR1 MNHNS and CDR2 SASEGT. CDR3: CASSGLERETQYF. The CDR3 nucleotides are TGTGCCAGCAGTGGGCTGGAGCGGGAGACCCAGTACTTC.

The genes are TRBV7-2 and TRBJ2-7; maybe TRBD1 (5 bases). Germline V gene data show CDR1 as SGHTA and CDR2 as FQGNSA. This CDR3 is built from 15 residues. V lost 5 bases and J lost 5, with 19 bases in between. The CDR3 spells CASSDQGLQLNEQYF. CDR3 DNA: TGTGCCAGCAGCGATCAGGGCCTCCAGTTGAACGAGCAGTACTTC.

This clone showed up just a few times. J is TRBJ1-1 and V is TRBV29-1; D might be TRBD1 (5 bases). The germline V gene has CDR1 SQVTM and CDR2 ANQGSEA. CDR3 length: 10 residues. The ends were cut back, 7 bases at V and 9 bases at J, with 12 bases in the middle. CDR3 bases: TGCAGCGATATGACAGTGCAAGCTTTCTTT. Amino acids: CSDMTVQAFF.

The V and J genes are TRBV30 and TRBJ1-2, with D possibly matching TRBD1 (6 bases). In germline, CDR1 is GTSNPN, CDR2 SVGIG (reference sequence). V shed 2 bases and J shed 1 base, with 11 bases lying between them. This CDR3 has 14 residues. This chain's CDR3 is CAWSIGQYNYGYTF. The CDR3 region has the DNA TGTGCCTGGAGTATAGGACAGTATAACTATGGCTACACCTTC.

The chain links TRBV9 to TRBJ2-1; 15 bases match TRBD2. This CDR3 region has 16 residues. J gave up 9 bases and V 0 bases, and 4 bases lay outside the gene matches. The germline CDR1 and CDR2 sequences are SGDLS and YYNGEE. CDR3 amino acids: CASSVVGTSGGSEQFF. CDR3 nucleotides: TGTGCCAGCAGCGTAGTGGGGACTAGCGGGGGGAGTGAGCAGTTCTTC.

This rearrangement joins TRBV6-5 to TRBJ1-6, with 8 bases that match TRBD1. The trim removed 5 bases at V and 7 bases at J, leaving 1 base unmatched. Germline V lookup: CDR1 MNHEY, CDR2 SVGAGI. The CDR3 covers 13 residues. The DNA for the CDR3 is TGTGCCAGCAGTCGGGACAGGAATTCACCCCTCCACTTT. Translating gives CASSRDRNSPLHF.

The chain uses TRBV18 and TRBJ1-6, with 7 bases identical to TRBD1. The germline CDR1 and CDR2 sequences are KGHSH and LQKENI. V lost 2 bases to trimming and J lost 8 bases; unmatched junction nucleotides: 6. The CDR3 length is 15 residues. The chain's CDR3 is CASSPLPRGDSPLHF. For the CDR3, the DNA is TGTGCCAGCTCACCATTGCCCAGGGGGGATTCACCCCTCCACTTT.

This clone was observed once. The CDR3 loop is CASSPGQPGETQYF. In DNA, the CDR3 is TGTGCCAGCAGCCCCGGACAACCGGGAGAGACCCAGTACTTC. The gene calls are TRBV7-2 and TRBJ2-5, with D tentatively TRBD1 (5 bases). Germline CDR1 and CDR2: SGHTA and FQGNSA. The CDR3 runs 14 residues. Between the trimmed V and J ends, which lost 5 bases and 4 bases, there was a span of 14 bases.

The chain is built from TRBV29-1 and TRBJ1-4, with D perhaps matching TRBD1 (5 bases). CDR3 length: 15 amino acids. V was shortened by 7 bases and J by 7 bases, with 22 bases between the two germline ends. The germline gives CDR1 SQVTM, CDR2 ANQGSEA. The CDR3 DNA reads as TGCAGCGGCTTGGGTGATGGGGGGTTCGGTGAAAAACTGTTTTTT. Translation gives CSGLGDGGFGEKLFF.

V is TRBV6-5 and J is TRBJ2-3, with 9 bases matching TRBD1. Losses at the gene ends were 4 bases for V and 0 bases for J; bases not matched to a gene: 5. Per the germline V gene, CDR1 is MNHEY and CDR2 is SVGAGI. The CDR3 length is 16 residues. CDR3 sequence (DNA): TGTGCCAGCAGTTTACGGACAGGGGTCAGCACAGATACGCAGTATTTT. This translates into CASSLRTGVSTDTQYF.

The chain employs TRBV2 and TRBJ2-7; 8 positions match TRBD1. The CDR3 is made up of 14 amino acids. Germline CDR1 is SNHLY and CDR2 is FYNNEI. The junction had 8 bases not matched to a gene; V was cut back by 4 bases and J by 6 bases. CDR3 residues: CASSATDRVGEQYF. The CDR3, as DNA: TGTGCCAGCAGTGCAACGGACAGGGTCGGCGAGCAGTACTTC.

Notes on this clone: The germline gene is not matched at one end of the junction; a read error may be the cause. The rearrangement links TRBV4-1 to TRBJ1-5; unclear D gene. The germline CDR1 and CDR2 sequences are MGHRA and YSYEKL. The length of the CDR3 is 16 residues. The CDR3 bases are TGCGCCAGCAGCCAAGAACCGGGTTTTAGCAATCAGCCCCGGCATTTT. This codes for CASSQEPGFSNQPRHF.

This clone was counted once. The chain employs TRBV18 and TRBJ2-1, with D tentatively TRBD1 (5 bases). In germline, CDR1 is KGHSH, CDR2 LQKENI. The CDR3 runs 16 residues. The ends were cut back, 8 bases at V and 0 bases at J, with 17 bases in the middle. In nucleotides, the CDR3 is TGTGCCAGCACCTATATGACAGATAGCTCCTACAATGAGCAGTTCTTC. Protein sequence: CASTYMTDSSYNEQFF.

This clone has a single count. V is TRBV7-3 and J is TRBJ2-1, with 7 bases aligning to TRBD2. The V segment lost 3 bases and the J segment 8 bases; nucleotides outside the gene matches: 7. The CDR3 is 14 amino acids. CDR1 is SGHTA, CDR2 FQGTGA, per germline. The DNA of the CDR3 is TGTGCCAGCAGCTTCCTGACTAGCTCCGATGAGCAGTTCTTC. This translates into CASSFLTSSDEQFF.